The clone carrying this T cell receptor beta chain was picked up many times. The antigen is not known. This CDR3 region has 14 residues. The trim removed 5 bases at V and 7 bases at J, leaving 10 bases unmatched. CDR1 and CDR2 from the germline V gene are PRHDT and FYEKMQ (reference sequence). The data were obtained in a study of T cells after posttransplantation cyclophosphamide. Clones were sequenced by immunoSEQ multiplex PCR, and TCRdb holds only the in-frame ones, with some missing. The data show over 35,000 clones, none appearing only once, with about 2.5% held by the ten largest. This related bone marrow graft donor gave peripheral blood on the day of marrow donation. Study observations and caveats: After PTCy, TRB diversity resembled that of CNI/methotrexate controls. Later blood repertoires were often dominated by clones from the donor CD8+ memory compartment. Skin or GI-infiltrating T cells shared few TRB sequences with blood.

The TCR sequence derives from a middle-aged man in good health, CMV-negative, and a related stem cell transplant donor. The V call is TRBV13, the J call TRBJ1-2, with 7 bases identical to TRBD1. What was sequenced was PBMCs. Here the CDR3 reads CASSVGTEATGYTF. CDR3 nucleotides: TGTGCCAGCAGCGTCGGGACAGAGGCTACTGGCTACACCTTC.